A selection of T cell receptor beta chains follows, all from one sample in a study of CD8 T cells in ankylosing spondylitis. From the 5' RACE reads, TCRdb called clonotypes with MiXCR, one entry per CDR3 protein. In the table there are about 250,000 distinct CDR3 sequences, around 32% of which are singletons. The specimen was blood, either unsorted or a sorted T cell fraction (not recorded which). The source of these receptors is a male donor with ankylosing spondylitis or in good health (not recorded which). The CDR3 runs from the conserved cysteine through the conserved F or W. D genes are given only for firm matches. Clone size appears in some rows only: once, few, many, or a class for an expanded clone.

clone size: few
D gene: NA
V gene: TRBV20-1
J gene: TRBJ2-3
CDR3 DNA: TGCAGTGCTGAGGTCACCGGACAGCCCACAGATACGCAGTATTTT
CDR3 protein: CSAEVTGQPTDTQYF

clone size: few
D gene: NA
V gene: TRBV12-3/TRBV12-4
J gene: TRBJ1-1
CDR3 DNA: TGTGCCAGCAGTTTGAGCAGGGTTAGGGCTGAAGCTTTCTTT
CDR3 protein: CASSLSRVRAEAFF

clone size: many
D gene: TRBD2
V gene: TRBV6-1
J gene: TRBJ2-7
CDR3 DNA: TGTGCCAGCAGTCCATTCACTAGCGGCAGCTCCTACGAGCAGTACTTC
CDR3 protein: CASSPFTSGSSYEQYF

clone size: NA
D gene: NA
V gene: TRBV27
J gene: TRBJ1-2
CDR3 DNA: TGTGCCAGCAGTTTATCCGACAGCTATGGCTACACCTTC
CDR3 protein: CASSLSDSYGYTF

clone size: NA
D gene: NA
V gene: TRBV29-1
J gene: TRBJ2-5
CDR3 DNA: TGCAGCGTTGAAGGAGACCAAGAGACCCAGTACTTC
CDR3 protein: CSVEGDQETQYF

clone size: few
D gene: NA
V gene: TRBV20-1
J gene: TRBJ1-1
CDR3 DNA: TGCAGTGCTAGAGACCTGGACTATTTGGGCACTGAAGCTTTCTTT
CDR3 protein: CSARDLDYLGTEAFF

clone size: NA
D gene: NA
V gene: TRBV29-1
J gene: TRBJ2-1
CDR3 DNA: TGCAGCGTTGAAACGGGAGTAGCGAGCTCCTACAATGAGCAGTTCTTC
CDR3 protein: CSVETGVASSYNEQFF

clone size: few
D gene: TRBD1
V gene: TRBV9
J gene: TRBJ2-3
CDR3 DNA: TGTGCCAGCAGCGTAGTGGACAGGGTTACTGATACGCAGTATTTT
CDR3 protein: CASSVVDRVTDTQYF

clone size: NA
D gene: TRBD1
V gene: TRBV7-8
J gene: TRBJ2-7
CDR3 DNA: TGTGCCAGCAGCGCTATAAGACAGGACAGGTCCTCCGAGCAGTACTTC
CDR3 protein: CASSAIRQDRSSEQYF

clone size: NA
D gene: TRBD1
V gene: TRBV3-1
J gene: TRBJ1-6
CDR3 DNA: TGTGCCAGCAGCCAAGGACAGGGAGTGGTGTATTCACCCCTCCACTTT
CDR3 protein: CASSQGQGVVYSPLHF

clone size: few
D gene: NA
V gene: TRBV29-1
J gene: TRBJ1-5
CDR3 DNA: TGCAGCGTTCTTTTGGGTGGCCCCCAATGGAGCAATCAGCCCCAGCATTTT
CDR3 protein: CSVLLGGPQWSNQPQHF

clone size: NA
D gene: NA
V gene: TRBV9
J gene: TRBJ2-1
CDR3 DNA: TGTGCCAGCAGCGTAATGTCATTGGGGGGCAATGAGCAGTTCTTC
CDR3 protein: CASSVMSLGGNEQFF

clone size: few
D gene: NA
V gene: TRBV7-9
J gene: TRBJ2-5
CDR3 DNA: TGTGCCAGCAGCCCCCGGGACTTGCAAGAGACCCAGTACTTC
CDR3 protein: CASSPRDLQETQYF

clone size: few
D gene: NA
V gene: TRBV6-1
J gene: TRBJ2-1
CDR3 DNA: TGTGCCAGCAGAAGGGAAACTGGCTCCTACAATGAGCAGTTCTTC
CDR3 protein: CASRRETGSYNEQFF

clone size: few
D gene: TRBD2
V gene: TRBV14
J gene: TRBJ2-7
CDR3 DNA: TGTGCCAGCAGCCTTAGCGGGGGGATCTACGAGCAGTACTTC
CDR3 protein: CASSLSGGIYEQYF

clone size: few
D gene: NA
V gene: TRBV12-3/TRBV12-4
J gene: TRBJ2-5
CDR3 DNA: TGTGCCAGCAGTTTAGGGACGGAGAGGGAGACCCAGTACTTC
CDR3 protein: CASSLGTERETQYF

clone size: NA
D gene: TRBD1
V gene: TRBV14
J gene: TRBJ2-7
CDR3 DNA: TGTGCCAGCAGCTCGATCGGGACAGCCTACGAGCAGTACTTC
CDR3 protein: CASSSIGTAYEQYF

clone size: NA
D gene: NA
V gene: TRBV12-3/TRBV12-4
J gene: TRBJ1-2
CDR3 DNA: TGTGCCAGCAGTTTAACGACTTCTAACTATGGCTACACCTTC
CDR3 protein: CASSLTTSNYGYTF

clone size: NA
D gene: TRBD2
V gene: TRBV12-3/TRBV12-4
J gene: TRBJ2-7
CDR3 DNA: TGTGCCAGCAGTTTATCTGGCGGCGGGGGGGACTACGAGCAGTACTTC
CDR3 protein: CASSLSGGGGDYEQYF